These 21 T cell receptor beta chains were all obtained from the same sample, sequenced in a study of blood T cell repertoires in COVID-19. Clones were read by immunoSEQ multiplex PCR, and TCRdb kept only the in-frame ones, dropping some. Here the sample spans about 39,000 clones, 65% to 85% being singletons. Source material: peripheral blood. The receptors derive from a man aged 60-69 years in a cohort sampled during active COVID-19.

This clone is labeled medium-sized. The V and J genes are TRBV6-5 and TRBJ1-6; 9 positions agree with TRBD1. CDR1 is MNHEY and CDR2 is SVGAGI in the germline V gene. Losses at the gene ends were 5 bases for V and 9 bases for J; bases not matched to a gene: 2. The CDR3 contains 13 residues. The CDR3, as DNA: TGTGCCAGCAGTCGACAGGGGGGTTCACCCCTCCACTTT. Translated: CASSRQGGSPLHF.

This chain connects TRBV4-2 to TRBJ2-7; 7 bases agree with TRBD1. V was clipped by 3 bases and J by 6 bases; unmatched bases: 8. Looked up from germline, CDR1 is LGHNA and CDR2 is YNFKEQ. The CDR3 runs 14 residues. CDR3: CASSQAQGKSEQYF. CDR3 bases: TGTGCCAGCAGCCAGGCACAGGGGAAGAGCGAGCAGTACTTC.

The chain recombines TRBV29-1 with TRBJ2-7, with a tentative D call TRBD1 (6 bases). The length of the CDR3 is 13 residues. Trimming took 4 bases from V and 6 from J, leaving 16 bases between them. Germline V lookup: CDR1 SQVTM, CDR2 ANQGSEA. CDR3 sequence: CSVGGHGPAEQYF. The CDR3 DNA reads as TGCAGCGTTGGGGGGCATGGCCCAGCCGAGCAGTACTTC.

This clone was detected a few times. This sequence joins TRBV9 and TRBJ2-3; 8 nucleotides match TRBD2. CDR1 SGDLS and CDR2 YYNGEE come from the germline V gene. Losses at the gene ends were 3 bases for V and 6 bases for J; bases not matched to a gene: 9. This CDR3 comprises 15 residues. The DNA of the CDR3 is TGTGCCAGCAGCGCGGGGGGGGACTCCAGGGATACGCAGTATTTT. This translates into CASSAGGDSRDTQYF.

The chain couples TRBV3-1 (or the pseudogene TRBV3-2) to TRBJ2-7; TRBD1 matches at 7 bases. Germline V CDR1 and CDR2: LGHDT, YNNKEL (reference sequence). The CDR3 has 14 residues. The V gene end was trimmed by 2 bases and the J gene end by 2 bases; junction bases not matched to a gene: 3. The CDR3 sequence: CASSQTTGTYEQYF. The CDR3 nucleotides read TGTGCCAGCAGCCAAACGACAGGGACCTACGAGCAGTACTTC.

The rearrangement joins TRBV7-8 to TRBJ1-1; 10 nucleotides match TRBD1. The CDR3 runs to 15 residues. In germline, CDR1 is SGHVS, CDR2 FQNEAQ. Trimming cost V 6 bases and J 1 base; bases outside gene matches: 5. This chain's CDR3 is CASRPTGGTNTEAFF. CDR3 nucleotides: TGTGCCAGCAGGCCGACAGGGGGCACGAACACTGAAGCTTTCTTT.

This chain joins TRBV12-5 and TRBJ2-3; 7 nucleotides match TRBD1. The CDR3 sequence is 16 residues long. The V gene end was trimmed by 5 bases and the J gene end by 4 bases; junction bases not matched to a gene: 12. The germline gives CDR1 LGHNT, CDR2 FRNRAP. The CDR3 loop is CASGPPETGSPDTQYF. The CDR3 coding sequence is TGTGCTAGTGGTCCGCCCGAGACAGGGTCCCCAGATACGCAGTATTTT.

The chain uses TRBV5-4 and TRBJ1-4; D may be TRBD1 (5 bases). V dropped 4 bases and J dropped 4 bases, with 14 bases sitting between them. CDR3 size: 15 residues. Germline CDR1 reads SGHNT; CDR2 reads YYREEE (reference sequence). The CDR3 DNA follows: TGTGCCAGCAGCCCGGAGGGGACTAATAATGAAAAACTGTTTTTT. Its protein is CASSPEGTNNEKLFF.

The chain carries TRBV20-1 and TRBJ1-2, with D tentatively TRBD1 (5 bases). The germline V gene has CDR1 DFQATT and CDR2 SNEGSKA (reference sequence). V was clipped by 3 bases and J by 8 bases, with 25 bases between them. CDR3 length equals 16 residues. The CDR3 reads CSASTVIGQGRSGYTF. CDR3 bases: TGCAGTGCTAGTACGGTAATTGGGCAGGGTCGTTCCGGCTACACCTTC.

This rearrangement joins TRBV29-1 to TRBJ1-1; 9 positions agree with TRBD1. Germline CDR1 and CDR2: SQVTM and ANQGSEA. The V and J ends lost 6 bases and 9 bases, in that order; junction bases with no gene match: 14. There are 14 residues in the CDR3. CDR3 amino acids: CSVDLTGGAEKAFF. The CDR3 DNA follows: TGCAGCGTAGACCTAACAGGGGGCGCTGAAAAAGCTTTCTTT.

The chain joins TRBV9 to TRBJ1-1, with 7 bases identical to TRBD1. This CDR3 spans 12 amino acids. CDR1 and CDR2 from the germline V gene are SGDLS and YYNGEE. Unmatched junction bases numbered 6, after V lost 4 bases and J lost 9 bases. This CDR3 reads CASSPADRKAFF. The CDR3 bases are TGTGCCAGCAGCCCAGCGGACAGGAAAGCTTTCTTT.

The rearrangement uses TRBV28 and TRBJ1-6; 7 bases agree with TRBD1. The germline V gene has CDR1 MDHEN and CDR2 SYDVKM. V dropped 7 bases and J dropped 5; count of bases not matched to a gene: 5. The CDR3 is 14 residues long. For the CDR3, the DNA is TGTGCCAGCAAGACAGGGTATAATAATTCACCCCTCCACTTT. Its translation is CASKTGYNNSPLHF.

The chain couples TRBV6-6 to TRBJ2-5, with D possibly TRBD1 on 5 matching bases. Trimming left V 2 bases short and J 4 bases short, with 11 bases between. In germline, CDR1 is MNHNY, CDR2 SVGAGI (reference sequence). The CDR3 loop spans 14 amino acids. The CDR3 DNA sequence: TGTGCCAGCAGTTACGGTAGGGGAACAGAGACCCAGTACTTC. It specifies CASSYGRGTETQYF.

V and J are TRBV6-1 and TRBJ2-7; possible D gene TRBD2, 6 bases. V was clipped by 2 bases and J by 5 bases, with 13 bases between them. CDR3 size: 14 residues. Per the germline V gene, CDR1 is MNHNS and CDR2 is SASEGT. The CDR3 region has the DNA TGTGCCAGCAGTGAAACGTGGGGAGGCCACGAGCAGTACTTC. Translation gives CASSETWGGHEQYF.

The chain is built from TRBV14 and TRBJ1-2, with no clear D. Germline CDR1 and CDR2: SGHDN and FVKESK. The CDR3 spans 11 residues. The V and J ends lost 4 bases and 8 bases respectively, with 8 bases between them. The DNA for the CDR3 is TGTGCCAGCAGCCCAGGTTTGGGCTACACCTTC. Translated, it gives CASSPGLGYTF.

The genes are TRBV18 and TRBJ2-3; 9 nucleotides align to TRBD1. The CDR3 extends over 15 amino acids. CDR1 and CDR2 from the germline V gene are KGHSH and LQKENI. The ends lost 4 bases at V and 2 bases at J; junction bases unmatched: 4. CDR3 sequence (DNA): TGTGCCAGCTCACGCGAACAGGGGGCCACAGATACGCAGTATTTT. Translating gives CASSREQGATDTQYF.

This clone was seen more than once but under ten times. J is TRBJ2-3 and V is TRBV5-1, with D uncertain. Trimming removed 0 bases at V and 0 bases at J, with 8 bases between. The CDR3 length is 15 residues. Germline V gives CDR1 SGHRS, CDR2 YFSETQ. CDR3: CASSLDRRSTDTQYF. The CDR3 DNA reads TGCGCCAGCAGCTTGGACCGCAGAAGCACAGATACGCAGTATTTT.

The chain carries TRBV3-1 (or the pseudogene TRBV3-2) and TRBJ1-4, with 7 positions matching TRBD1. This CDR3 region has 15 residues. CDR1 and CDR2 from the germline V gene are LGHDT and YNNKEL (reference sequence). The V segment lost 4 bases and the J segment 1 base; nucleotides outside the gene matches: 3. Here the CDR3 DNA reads TGTGCCAGCAGCCTTAGACAGGGAACTAATGAAAAACTGTTTTTT. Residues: CASSLRQGTNEKLFF.

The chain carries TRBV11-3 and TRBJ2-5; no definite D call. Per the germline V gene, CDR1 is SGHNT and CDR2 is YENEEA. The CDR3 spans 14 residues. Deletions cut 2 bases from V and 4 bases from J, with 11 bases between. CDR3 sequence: CASSLFPGGETQYF. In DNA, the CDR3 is TGTGCCAGCAGCTTATTTCCGGGTGGAGAGACCCAGTACTTC. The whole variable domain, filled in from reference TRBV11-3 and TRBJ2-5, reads EAGVVQSPRYKIIEKKQPVAFWCNPISGHNTLYWYLQNLGQGPELLIRYENEEAVDDSQLPKDRFSAERLKGVDSTLKIQPAELGDSAVYLCASSLFPGGETQYFGPGTRLLVL.

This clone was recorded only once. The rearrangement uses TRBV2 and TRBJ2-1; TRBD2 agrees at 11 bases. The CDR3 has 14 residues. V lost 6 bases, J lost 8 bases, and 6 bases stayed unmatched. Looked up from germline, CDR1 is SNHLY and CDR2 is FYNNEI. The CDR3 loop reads CASRLAGGSDEQFF. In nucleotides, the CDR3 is TGTGCCAGCAGGCTAGCGGGAGGATCGGATGAGCAGTTCTTC.

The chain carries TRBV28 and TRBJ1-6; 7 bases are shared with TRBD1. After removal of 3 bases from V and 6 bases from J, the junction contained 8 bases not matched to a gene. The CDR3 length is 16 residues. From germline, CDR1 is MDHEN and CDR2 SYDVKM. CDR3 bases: TGTGCCAGCAGTTTTAGGAGGGGACAGTTTAATTCACCCCTCCACTTT. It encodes CASSFRRGQFNSPLHF.